This is a list of T cell receptor beta chains from one sample in a study of cytomegalovirus exposure and HLA in healthy donors. Sequenced by immunoSEQ multiplex PCR; TCRdb stores in-frame clones only, minus some. Of 150,000 or so clones listed, around three quarters are singletons. The sequencing sample was made of PBMCs. The receptors come from a man aged 40-49 years in good health and CMV-seropositive. CDR3s include the opening cysteine and the closing phenylalanine or tryptophan. The order of the fields is J gene, D gene, V gene, clone size, CDR3 protein, CDR3 DNA. A D gene is named only where the DNA matches it firmly. A clone size is listed for some rows: how often the clone was seen (once, few, many), or a class if it is expanded.

>TRBJ2-3|TRBD2|TRBV7-3|few
CASSLIAGGTDTQYF
TGTGCCAGCAGCTTAATTGCGGGGGGCACAGATACGCAGTATTTT
>TRBJ2-3|TRBD2|TRBV11-2|once
CASSLVSGLAGLTDTQYF
TGTGCCAGCAGCTTAGTATCTGGACTAGCGGGACTCACAGATACGCAGTATTTT
>TRBJ2-7|TRBD1|TRBV6-5|.
CASTQDRGRIYEQYF
TGTGCCAGCACCCAGGACAGGGGGCGCATCTACGAGCAGTACTTC
>TRBJ1-2|.|TRBV29-1|.
CSVEETGYGYTF
TGCAGCGTTGAAGAAACAGGGTATGGCTACACCTTC
>TRBJ2-5|TRBD1|TRBV7-9|.
CASSTRQGWYF
TGTGCCAGCAGCACCAGACAGGGTTGGTACTTC
>TRBJ2-3|.|TRBV6-6|.
CRTCQGPLTDTQYF
TGTCGGACATGCCAGGGTCCCCTCACAGATACGCAGTATTTT
>TRBJ1-2|.|TRBV7-2|.
CASRPMPNYGYTF
TGTGCCAGCAGGCCTATGCCTAACTATGGCTACACCTTC
>TRBJ1-5|TRBD1|TRBV19|once
CASRARTGIGQPQHF
TGTGCCAGTAGAGCCCGGACAGGGATCGGACAGCCCCAGCATTTT
>TRBJ1-1|.|TRBV27|.
CASIRGQRYTEAFF
TGTGCCAGCATCAGGGGCCAGAGGTACACTGAAGCTTTCTTT
>TRBJ1-6|.|TRBV2|.
CASRRIGDNSPLHF
TGTGCCAGCAGACGAATAGGGGACAACTCACCCCTCCACTTT